This T cell receptor beta chain was recorded in a study of T cells in Graves' hyperthyroidism and ophthalmopathy. General study results and limits: In the analysis, a 13 V-J model separated ophthalmopathy from stable hyperthyroidism.

RNA transcripts yielded amplified TCR beta CDR3 regions. The HTBI set primed first-round TCR CDR3 RT-PCR. TCRdb independently ran MiXCR on the multiplex PCR reads; one entry per CDR3 protein. The sample lists around 350,000 distinct CDR3 sequences; roughly 25% were seen once. In its sample, this clonotype was seen many times. The target antigen is unknown. With 3 bases removed from V and 6 bases from J, the gap between germline ends came to 12 bases. The CDR3 is 13 residues long. Subjects aged 18 to 65 presented with newly diagnosed hyperthyroidism of less than 2 months' duration. The PBMCs were sourced from fresh peripheral blood (about 10 ml).

The source of this sequence is a man aged 45-60 years with Graves' hyperthyroidism. Material: blood. The chain combines TRBV12-3 or TRBV12-4 with TRBJ2-7, with a tentative D call TRBD1 (5 bases). In nucleotides, the CDR3 is TGTGCCAGCAGTTTTCAGGGAAAGGGCGAGCAGTACTTC. This encodes CASSFQGKGEQYF.